The entry below gives a single T cell receptor (beta chain) sequence along with its context. This sample was included in a study of blood T cell repertoires in COVID-19. Looking at the study overall: From T cells, B-cell-depleted T cells, or PBMCs came the material, which was cDNA or gDNA.

In the authors' methods: From reference gene primer amplification, estimates of nucleated cell counts were derived. The protocol was immunoSEQ multiplex PCR, while the TCRdb copy is restricted to in-frame clones and leaves out a portion. Clone size and V and J calls were adopted from that table, with D and trimming inferred from the DNA. The table includes about 220,000 clones, roughly 79% detected once. This CDR3 comprises 13 residues. The junction had 4 bases not matched to a gene; V was cut back by 3 bases and J by 9 bases. Looked up from germline, CDR1 is SGHVS and CDR2 is FQNEAQ. Participants spanned ages about 18 to 89 years and resided in some 22 US areas. Cohorts were determined from participant-reported clinical history.

The chain carries TRBV7-8 and TRBJ2-1; 8 bases are shared with TRBD2. The TCR comes from a middle-aged man who had recovered from COVID-19. Sequencing was carried out using PBMCs or T cells enriched from blood (not recorded which). The CDR3 loop is CASSFGGRTEQFF. The CDR3 bases are TGTGCCAGCAGCTTTGGCGGGAGGACTGAGCAGTTCTTC.